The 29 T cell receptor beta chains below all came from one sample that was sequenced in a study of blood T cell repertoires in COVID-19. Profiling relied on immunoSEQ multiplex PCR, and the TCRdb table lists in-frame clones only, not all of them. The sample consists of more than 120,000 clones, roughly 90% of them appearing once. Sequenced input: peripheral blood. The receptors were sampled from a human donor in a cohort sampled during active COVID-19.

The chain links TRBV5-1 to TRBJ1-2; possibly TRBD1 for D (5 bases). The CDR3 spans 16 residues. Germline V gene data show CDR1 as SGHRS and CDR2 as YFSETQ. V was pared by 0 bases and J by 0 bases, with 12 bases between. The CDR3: CASSLGSREPNYGYTF. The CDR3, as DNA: TGCGCCAGCAGCTTGGGGTCCAGGGAACCTAACTATGGCTACACCTTC.

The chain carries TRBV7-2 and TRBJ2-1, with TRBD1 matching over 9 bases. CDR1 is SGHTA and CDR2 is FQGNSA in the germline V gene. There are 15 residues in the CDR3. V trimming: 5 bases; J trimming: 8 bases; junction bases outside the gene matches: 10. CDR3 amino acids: CASSHRDRVNDEQFF. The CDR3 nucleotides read TGTGCCAGCAGCCACCGGGACAGGGTGAATGATGAGCAGTTCTTC.

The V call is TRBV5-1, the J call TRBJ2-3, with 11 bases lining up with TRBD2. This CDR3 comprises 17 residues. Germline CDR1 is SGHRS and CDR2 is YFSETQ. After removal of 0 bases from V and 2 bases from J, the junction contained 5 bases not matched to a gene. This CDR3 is CASSLVLAGGTTDTQYF. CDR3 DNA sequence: TGCGCCAGCAGCTTGGTCCTAGCGGGGGGAACCACAGATACGCAGTATTTT.

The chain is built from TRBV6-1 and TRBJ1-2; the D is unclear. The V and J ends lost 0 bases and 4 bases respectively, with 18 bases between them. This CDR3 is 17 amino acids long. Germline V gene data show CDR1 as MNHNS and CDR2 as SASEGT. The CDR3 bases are TGTGCCAGCAGTGAAGCGCTTCTTTTGGACTTTGGCTATGGCTACACCTTC. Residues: CASSEALLLDFGYGYTF.

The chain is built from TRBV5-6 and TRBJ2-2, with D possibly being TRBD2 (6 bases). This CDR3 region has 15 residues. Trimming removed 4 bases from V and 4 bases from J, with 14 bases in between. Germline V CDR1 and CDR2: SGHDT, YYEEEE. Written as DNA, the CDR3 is TGTGCCAGCAGCCGGGGGACCGACGTCACCGGGGAGCTGTTTTTT. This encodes CASSRGTDVTGELFF.

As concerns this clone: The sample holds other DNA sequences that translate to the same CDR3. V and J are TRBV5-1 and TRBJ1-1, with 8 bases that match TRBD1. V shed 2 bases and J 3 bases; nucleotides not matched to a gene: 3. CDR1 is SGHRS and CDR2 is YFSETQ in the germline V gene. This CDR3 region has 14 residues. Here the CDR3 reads CASSLDRGDTEAFF. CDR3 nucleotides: TGCGCCAGCAGCTTAGACAGGGGTGACACTGAAGCTTTCTTT.

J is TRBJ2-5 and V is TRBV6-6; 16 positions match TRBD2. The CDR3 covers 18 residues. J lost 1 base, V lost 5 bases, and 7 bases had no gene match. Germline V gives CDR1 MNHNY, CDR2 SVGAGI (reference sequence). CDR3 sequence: CASSPGLAGGRGQETQYF. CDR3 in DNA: TGTGCCAGCAGTCCGGGACTAGCGGGGGGGCGGGGCCAAGAGACCCAGTACTTC.

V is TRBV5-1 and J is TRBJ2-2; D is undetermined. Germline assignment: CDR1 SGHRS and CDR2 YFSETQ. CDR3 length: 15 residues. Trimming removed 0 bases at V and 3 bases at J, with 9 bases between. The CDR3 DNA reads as TGCGCCAGCAGCTTGGGAGACATCGACACCGGGGAGCTGTTTTTT. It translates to CASSLGDIDTGELFF. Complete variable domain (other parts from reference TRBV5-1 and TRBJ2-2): KAGVTQTPRYLIKTRGQQVTLSCSPISGHRSVSWYQQTPGQGLQFLFEYFSETQRNKGNFPGRFSGRQFSNSRSEMNVSTLELGDSALYLCASSLGDIDTGELFFGEGSRLTVL.

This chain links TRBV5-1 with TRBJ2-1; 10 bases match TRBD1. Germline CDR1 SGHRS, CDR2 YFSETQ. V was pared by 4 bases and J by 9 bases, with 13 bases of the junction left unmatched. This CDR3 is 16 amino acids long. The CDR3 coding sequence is TGCGCCAGCAGCGTAAATAAACGGACAGGGGGTGGTGAGCAGTTCTTC. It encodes CASSVNKRTGGGEQFF.

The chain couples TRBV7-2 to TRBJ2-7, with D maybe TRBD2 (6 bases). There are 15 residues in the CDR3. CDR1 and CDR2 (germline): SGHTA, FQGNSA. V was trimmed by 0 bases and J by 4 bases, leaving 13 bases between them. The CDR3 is CASSLAGGGWYEQYF. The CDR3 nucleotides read TGTGCCAGCAGCTTAGCTGGCGGAGGGTGGTACGAGCAGTACTTC. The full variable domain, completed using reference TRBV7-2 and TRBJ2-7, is GAGVSQSPSNKVTEKGKDVELRCDPISGHTALYWYRQSLGQGLEFLIYFQGNSAPDKSGLPSDRFSAERTGGSVSTLTIQRTQQEDSAVYLCASSLAGGGWYEQYFGPGTRLTVT.

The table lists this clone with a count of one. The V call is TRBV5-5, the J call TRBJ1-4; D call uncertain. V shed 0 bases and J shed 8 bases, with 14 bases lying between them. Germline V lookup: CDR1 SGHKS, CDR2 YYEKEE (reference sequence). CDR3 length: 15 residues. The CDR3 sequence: CASSLVVSLREKLFF. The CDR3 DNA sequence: TGTGCCAGCAGCTTGGTCGTCAGCTTGAGGGAAAAACTGTTTTTT. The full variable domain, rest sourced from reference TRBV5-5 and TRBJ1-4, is DAGVTQSPTHLIKTRGQQVTLRCSPISGHKSVSWYQQVLGQGPQFIFQYYEKEERGRGNFPDRFSARQFPNYSSELNVNALLLGDSALYLCASSLVVSLREKLFFGSGTQLSVL.

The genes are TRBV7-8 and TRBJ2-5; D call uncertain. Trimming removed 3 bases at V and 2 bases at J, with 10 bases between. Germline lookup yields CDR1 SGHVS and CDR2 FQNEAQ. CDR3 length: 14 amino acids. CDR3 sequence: CASSFRPEQETQYF. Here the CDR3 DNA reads TGTGCCAGCAGCTTCCGCCCGGAGCAAGAGACCCAGTACTTC. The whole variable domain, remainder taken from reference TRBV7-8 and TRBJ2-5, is GAGVSQSPRYKVAKRGQDVALRCDPISGHVSLFWYQQALGQGPEFLTYFQNEAQLDKSGLPSDRFFAERPEGSVSTLKIQRTQQEDSAVYLCASSFRPEQETQYFGPGTRLLVL.

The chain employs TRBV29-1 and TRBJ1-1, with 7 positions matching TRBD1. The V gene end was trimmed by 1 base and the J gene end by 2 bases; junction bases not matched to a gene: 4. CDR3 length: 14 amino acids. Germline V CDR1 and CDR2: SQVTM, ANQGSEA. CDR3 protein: CSVEGGTANTEAFF. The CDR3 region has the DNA TGCAGCGTTGAAGGGGGGACAGCCAACACTGAAGCTTTCTTT.

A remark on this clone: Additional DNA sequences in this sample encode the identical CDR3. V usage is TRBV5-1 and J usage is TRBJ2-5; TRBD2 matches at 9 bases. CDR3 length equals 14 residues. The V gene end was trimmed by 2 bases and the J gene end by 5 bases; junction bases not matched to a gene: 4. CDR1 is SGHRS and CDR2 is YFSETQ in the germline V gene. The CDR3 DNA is TGCGCCAGCAGCTTCGGCAGCGGGGGGGAGACCCAGTACTTC. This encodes CASSFGSGGETQYF.

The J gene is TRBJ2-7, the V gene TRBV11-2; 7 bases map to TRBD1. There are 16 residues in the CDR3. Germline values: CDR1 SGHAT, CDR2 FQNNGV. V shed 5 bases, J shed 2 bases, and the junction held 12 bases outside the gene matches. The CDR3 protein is CASSILTTGVTYEQYF. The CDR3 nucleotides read TGTGCCAGCAGCATCTTGACCACAGGGGTCACCTACGAGCAGTACTTC.

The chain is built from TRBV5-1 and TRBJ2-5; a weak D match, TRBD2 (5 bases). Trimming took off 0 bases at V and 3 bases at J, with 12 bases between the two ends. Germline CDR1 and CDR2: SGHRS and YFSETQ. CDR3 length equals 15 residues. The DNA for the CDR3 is TGCGCCAGCAGCTTGGGAGGGTACATCGAAGAGACCCAGTACTTC. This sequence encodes CASSLGGYIEETQYF.

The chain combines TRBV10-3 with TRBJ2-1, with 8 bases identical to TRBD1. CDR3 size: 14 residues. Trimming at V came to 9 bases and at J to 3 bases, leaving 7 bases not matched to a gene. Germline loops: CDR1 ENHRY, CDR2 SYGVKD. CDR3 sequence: CAILKDRDYNEQFF. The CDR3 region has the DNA TGTGCCATTCTCAAGGACAGGGACTACAATGAGCAGTTCTTC.

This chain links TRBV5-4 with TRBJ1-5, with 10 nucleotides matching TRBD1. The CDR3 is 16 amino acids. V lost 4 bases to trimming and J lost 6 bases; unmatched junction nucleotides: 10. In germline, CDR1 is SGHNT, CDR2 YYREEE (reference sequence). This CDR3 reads CASSGNDRGLLQPQHF. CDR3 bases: TGTGCCAGCAGCGGTAATGACAGGGGGCTTCTTCAGCCCCAGCATTTT.

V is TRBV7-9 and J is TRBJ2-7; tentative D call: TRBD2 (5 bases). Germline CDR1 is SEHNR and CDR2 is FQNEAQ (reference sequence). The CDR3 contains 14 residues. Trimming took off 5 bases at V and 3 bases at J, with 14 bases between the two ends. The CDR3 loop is CASSLRTDYYEQYF. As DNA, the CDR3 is TGTGCCAGCAGCCTCCGGACTGATTACTACGAGCAGTACTTC.

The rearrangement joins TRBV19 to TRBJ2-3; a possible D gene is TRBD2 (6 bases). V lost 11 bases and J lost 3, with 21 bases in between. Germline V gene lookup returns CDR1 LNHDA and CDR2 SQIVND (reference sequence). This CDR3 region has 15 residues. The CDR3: CACTRRAGSTDTQYF. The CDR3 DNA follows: TGTGCCTGCACTCGGAGGGCAGGTTCTACAGATACGCAGTATTTT.

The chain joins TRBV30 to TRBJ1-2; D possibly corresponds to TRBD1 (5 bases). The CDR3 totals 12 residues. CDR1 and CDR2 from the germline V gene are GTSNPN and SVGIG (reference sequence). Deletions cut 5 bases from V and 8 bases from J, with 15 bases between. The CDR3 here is CAWAAGQGGYTF. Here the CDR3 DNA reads TGTGCCTGGGCGGCAGGGCAAGGGGGCTACACCTTC.

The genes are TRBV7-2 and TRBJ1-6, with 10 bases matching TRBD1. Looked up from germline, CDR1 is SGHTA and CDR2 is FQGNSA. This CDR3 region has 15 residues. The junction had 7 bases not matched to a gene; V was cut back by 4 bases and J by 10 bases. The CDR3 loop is CASSYTTGGGSPLHF. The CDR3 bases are TGTGCCAGCAGCTACACGACAGGGGGCGGGTCACCCCTCCACTTT. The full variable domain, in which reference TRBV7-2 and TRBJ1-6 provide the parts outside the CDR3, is GAGVSQSPSNKVTEKGKDVELRCDPISGHTALYWYRQSLGQGLEFLIYFQGNSAPDKSGLPSDRFSAERTGGSVSTLTIQRTQQEDSAVYLCASSYTTGGGSPLHFGNGTRLTVT.

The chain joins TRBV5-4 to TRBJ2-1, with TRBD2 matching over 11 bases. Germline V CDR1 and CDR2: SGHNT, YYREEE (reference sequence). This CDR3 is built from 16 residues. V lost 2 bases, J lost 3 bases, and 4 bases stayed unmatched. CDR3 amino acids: CASSFVLAGGYNEQFF. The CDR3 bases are TGTGCCAGCAGCTTTGTCCTAGCGGGGGGCTACAATGAGCAGTTCTTC.

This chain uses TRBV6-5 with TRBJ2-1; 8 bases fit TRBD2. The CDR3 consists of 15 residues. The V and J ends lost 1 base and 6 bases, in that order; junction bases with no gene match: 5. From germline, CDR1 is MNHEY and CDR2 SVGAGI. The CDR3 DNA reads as TGTGCCAGCAGTTACTGGATCGGGGGGGCCAATGAGCAGTTCTTC. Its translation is CASSYWIGGANEQFF.

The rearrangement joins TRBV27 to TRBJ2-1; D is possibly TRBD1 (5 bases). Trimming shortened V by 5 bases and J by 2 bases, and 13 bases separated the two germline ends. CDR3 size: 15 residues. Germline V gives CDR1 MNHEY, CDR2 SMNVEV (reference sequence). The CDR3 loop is CASSRKGWTYNEQFF. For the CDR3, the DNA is TGTGCCAGCAGTCGGAAGGGGTGGACCTACAATGAGCAGTTCTTC.

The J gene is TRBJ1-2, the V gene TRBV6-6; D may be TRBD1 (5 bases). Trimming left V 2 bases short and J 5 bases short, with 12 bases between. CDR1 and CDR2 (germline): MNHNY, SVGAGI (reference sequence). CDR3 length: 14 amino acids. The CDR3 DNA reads TGTGCCAGCAGTTACGAGGAGGGACTGTATGGCTACACCTTC. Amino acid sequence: CASSYEEGLYGYTF.

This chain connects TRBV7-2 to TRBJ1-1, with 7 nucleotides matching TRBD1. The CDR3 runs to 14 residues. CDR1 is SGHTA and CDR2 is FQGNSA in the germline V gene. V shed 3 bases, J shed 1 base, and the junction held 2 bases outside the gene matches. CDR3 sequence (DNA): TGTGCCAGCAGCTTGGACAGGAGGAACACTGAAGCTTTCTTT. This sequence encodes CASSLDRRNTEAFF.

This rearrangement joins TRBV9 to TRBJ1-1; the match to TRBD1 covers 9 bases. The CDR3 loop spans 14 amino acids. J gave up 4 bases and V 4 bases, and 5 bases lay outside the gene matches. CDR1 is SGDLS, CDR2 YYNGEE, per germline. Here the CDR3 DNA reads TGTGCCAGCAGCACCACAGGGGGCGGCACTGAAGCTTTCTTT. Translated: CASSTTGGGTEAFF.

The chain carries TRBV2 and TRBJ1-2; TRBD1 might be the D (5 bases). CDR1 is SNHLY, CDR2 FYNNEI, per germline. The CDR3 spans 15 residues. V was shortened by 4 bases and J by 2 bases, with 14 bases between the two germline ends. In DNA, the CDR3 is TGTGCCAGCAGTGGACTGGTGGAGGGGAACTATGGCTACACCTTC. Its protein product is CASSGLVEGNYGYTF. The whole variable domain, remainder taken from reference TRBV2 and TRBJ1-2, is EPEVTQTPSHQVTQMGQEVILRCVPISNHLYFYWYRQILGQKVEFLVSFYNNEISEKSEIFDDQFSVERPDGSNFTLKIRSTKLEDSAMYFCASSGLVEGNYGYTFGSGTRLTVV.